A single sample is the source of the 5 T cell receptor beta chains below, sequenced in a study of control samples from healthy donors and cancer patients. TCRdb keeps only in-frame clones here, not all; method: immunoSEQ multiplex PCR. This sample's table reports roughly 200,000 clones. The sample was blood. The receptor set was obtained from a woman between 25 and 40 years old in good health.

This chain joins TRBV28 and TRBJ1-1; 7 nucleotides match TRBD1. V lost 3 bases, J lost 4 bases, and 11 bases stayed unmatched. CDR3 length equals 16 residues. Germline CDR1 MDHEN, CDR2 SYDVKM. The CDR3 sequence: CASSFEGVQGPTEAFF. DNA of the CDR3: TGTGCCAGCAGTTTTGAAGGCGTACAGGGGCCCACTGAAGCTTTCTTT.

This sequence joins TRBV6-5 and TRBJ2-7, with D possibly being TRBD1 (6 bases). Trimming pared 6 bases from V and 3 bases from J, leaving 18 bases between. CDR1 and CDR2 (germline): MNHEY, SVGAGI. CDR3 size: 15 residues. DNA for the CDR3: TGTGCCAGCAGACAGGTGGGGACACTGCACTACGAGCAGTACTTC. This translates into CASRQVGTLHYEQYF.

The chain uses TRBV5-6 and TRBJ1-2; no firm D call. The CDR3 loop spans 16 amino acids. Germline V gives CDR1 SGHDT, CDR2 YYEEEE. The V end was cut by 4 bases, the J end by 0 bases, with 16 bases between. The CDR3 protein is CASSPWPSLTNYGYTF. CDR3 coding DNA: TGTGCCAGCAGCCCCTGGCCCTCTCTTACTAACTATGGCTACACCTTC.

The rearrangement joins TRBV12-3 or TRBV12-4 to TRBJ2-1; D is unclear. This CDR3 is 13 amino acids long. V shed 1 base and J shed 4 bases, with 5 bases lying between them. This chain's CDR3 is CASSLVYYNEQFF. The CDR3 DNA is TGTGCCAGCAGTTTAGTTTATTACAATGAGCAGTTCTTC.

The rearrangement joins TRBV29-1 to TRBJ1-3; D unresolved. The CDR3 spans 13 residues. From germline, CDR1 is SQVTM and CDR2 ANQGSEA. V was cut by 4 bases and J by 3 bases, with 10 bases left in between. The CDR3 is CSVAPGYGNTIYF. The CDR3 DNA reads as TGCAGCGTTGCCCCAGGTTATGGAAACACCATATATTTT.